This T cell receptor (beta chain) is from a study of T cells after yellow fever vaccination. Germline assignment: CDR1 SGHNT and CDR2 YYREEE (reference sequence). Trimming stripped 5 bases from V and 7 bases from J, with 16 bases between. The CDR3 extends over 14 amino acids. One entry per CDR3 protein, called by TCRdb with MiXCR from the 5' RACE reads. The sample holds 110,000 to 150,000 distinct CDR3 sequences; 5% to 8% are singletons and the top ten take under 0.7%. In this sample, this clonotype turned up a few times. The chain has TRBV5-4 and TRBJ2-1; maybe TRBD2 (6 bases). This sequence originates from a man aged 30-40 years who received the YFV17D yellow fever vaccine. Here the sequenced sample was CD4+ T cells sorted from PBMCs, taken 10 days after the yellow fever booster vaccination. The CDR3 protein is CASRQGWEVNEQFF. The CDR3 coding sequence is TGTGCCAGCAGGCAAGGGTGGGAGGTGAATGAGCAGTTCTTC.